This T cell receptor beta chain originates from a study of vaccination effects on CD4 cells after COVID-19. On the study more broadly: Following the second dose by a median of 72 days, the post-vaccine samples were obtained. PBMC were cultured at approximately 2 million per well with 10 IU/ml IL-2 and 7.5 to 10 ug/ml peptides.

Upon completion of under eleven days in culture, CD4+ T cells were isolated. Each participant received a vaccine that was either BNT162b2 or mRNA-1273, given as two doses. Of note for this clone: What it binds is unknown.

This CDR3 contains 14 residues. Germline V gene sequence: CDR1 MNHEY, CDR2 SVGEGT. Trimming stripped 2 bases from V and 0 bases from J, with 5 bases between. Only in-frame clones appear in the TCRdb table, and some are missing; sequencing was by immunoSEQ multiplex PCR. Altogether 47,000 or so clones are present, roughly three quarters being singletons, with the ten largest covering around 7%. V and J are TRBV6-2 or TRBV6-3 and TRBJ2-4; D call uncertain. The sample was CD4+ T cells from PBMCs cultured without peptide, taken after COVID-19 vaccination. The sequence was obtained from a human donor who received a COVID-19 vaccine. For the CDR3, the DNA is TGTGCCAGCAGTTACGCGACAGCCAAAAACATTCAGTACTTC. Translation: CASSYATAKNIQYF.